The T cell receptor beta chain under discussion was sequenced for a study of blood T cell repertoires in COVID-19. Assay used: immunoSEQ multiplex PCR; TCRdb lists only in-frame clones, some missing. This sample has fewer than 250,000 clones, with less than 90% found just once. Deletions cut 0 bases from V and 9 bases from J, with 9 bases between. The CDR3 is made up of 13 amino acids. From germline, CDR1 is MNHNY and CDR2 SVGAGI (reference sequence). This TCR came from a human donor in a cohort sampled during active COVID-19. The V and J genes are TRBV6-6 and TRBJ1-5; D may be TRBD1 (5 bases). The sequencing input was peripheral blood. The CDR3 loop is CASSYSGQGPQHF. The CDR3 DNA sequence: TGTGCCAGCAGTTACTCCGGGCAGGGGCCCCAGCATTTT.